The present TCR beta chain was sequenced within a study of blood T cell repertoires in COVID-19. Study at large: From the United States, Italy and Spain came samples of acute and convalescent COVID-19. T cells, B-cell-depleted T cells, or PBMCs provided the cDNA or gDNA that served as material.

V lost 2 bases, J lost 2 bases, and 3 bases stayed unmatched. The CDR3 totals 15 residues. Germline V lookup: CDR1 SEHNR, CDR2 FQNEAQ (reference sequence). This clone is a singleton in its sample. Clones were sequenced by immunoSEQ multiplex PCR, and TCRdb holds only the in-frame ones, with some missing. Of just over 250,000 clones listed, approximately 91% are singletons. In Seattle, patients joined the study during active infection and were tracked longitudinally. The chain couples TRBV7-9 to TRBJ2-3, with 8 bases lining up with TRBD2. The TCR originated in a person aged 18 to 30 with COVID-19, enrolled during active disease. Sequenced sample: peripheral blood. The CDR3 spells CASSLTSGDTDTQYF. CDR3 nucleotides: TGTGCCAGCAGCTTAACTAGCGGTGACACAGATACGCAGTATTTT. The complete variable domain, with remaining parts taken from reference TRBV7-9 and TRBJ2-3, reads DTGVSQNPRHKITKRGQNVTFRCDPISEHNRLYWYRQTLGQGPEFLTYFQNEAQLEKSRLLSDRFSAERPKGSFSTLEIQRTEQGDSAMYLCASSLTSGDTDTQYFGPGTRLTVL.